This T cell receptor beta chain was sequenced for a study of blood T cell repertoires in COVID-19. Study background: Material from acute and convalescent COVID-19 was sourced from the United States, Italy and Spain.

The table came from immunoSEQ multiplex PCR; TCRdb's copy has only in-frame clones and leaves some out. This table holds roughly 200,000 clones, around 88% found once. This CDR3 has 12 amino acids. Looked up from germline, CDR1 is SGHDT and CDR2 is YYEEEE. Trimming shortened V by 2 bases and J by 13 bases, and 13 bases separated the two germline ends. The chain uses TRBV5-6 and TRBJ2-1, with D perhaps TRBD2 (5 bases). The sequence derives from a man aged 18 to 30 with active or convalescent COVID-19. Sequencing was carried out using peripheral blood. The CDR3 loop is CASSFPPGIQFF. Written as DNA, the CDR3 is TGTGCCAGCAGCTTTCCACCCGGGATTCAGTTCTTC.